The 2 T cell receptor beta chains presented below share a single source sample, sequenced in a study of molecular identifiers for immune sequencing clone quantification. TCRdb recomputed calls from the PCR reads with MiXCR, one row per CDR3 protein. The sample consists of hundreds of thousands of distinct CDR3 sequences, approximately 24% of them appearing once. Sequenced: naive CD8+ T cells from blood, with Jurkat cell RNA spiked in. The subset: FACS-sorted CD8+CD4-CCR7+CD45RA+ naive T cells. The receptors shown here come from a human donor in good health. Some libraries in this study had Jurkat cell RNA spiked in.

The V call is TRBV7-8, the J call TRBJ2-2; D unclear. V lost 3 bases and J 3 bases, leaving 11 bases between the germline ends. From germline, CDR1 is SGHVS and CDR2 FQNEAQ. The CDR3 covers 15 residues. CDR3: CASSFDDEHTGELFF. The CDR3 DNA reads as TGTGCCAGCAGCTTCGACGATGAGCACACCGGGGAGCTGTTTTTT. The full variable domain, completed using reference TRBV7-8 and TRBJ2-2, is GAGVSQSPRYKVAKRGQDVALRCDPISGHVSLFWYQQALGQGPEFLTYFQNEAQLDKSGLPSDRFFAERPEGSVSTLKIQRTQQEDSAVYLCASSFDDEHTGELFFGEGSRLTVL.

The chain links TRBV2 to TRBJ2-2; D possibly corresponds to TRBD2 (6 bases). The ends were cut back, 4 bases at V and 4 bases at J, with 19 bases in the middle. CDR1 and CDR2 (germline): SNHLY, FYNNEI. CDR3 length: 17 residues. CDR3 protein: CASSVEKRTIFTGELFF. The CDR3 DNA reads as TGTGCCAGCAGTGTTGAGAAAAGGACTATCTTCACCGGGGAGCTGTTTTTT.